This T cell receptor (beta chain) is from a study of T cells in localized non-small cell lung cancer. Study-wide findings and caveats: The tumor had only one region sequenced, so heterogeneity remains possible. Elevated blood T cell density was associated with longer overall survival. Compared with tumor, uninvolved adjacent lung displayed greater T cell clonality, ranking highest overall. Appearances in adjacent lung were noted for a median around 55 of the top 100 tumor clones.

This clone has only a few counts. Its antigen remains unknown. CDR1 MRHNA and CDR2 SNTAGT come from the germline V gene. Trimming cost V 8 bases and J 2 bases, with 13 bases left between them. The length of the CDR3 is 14 residues. Assay used: immunoSEQ multiplex PCR; TCRdb lists only in-frame clones, some missing. The sample includes 7,000 to 10,000 clones, around three fifths of them seen just once. The receptor's source is an older male donor with stage I squamous cell lung carcinoma. J is TRBJ1-3 and V is TRBV6-4; D remains unclear. The source was lymph node tissue, collected before any cancer treatment. The CDR3 protein is CASVRSGTGNTIYF. The DNA for the CDR3 is TGTGCCAGCGTCCGAAGTGGCACTGGAAACACCATATATTTT.